The 14 T cell receptor beta chains below come from one sample, sequenced in a study of blood T cell repertoires in COVID-19. Measured with immunoSEQ multiplex PCR; TCRdb has only the in-frame clones, and not every one. Among about 170,000 clones listed, 84% were seen once. The sample was peripheral blood. The receptors derive from a woman of 80 years or more with COVID-19, enrolled during active disease.

This clone was detected once. The chain carries TRBV10-3 and TRBJ1-2, with D hard to call. Deletions cut 5 bases from V and 4 bases from J, with 14 bases between. The CDR3 runs to 14 residues. In germline, CDR1 is ENHRY, CDR2 SYGVKD. CDR3 loop: CAISPDSQVYGYTF. CDR3 sequence (DNA): TGTGCCATCAGTCCGGACTCCCAAGTCTATGGCTACACCTTC.

The chain is built from TRBV6-2 or TRBV6-3 and TRBJ1-4; 7 nucleotides align to TRBD1. V dropped 0 bases and J dropped 4; count of bases not matched to a gene: 5. Per the germline V gene, CDR1 is MNHEY and CDR2 is SVGEGT. CDR3 size: 16 residues. CDR3 coding DNA: TGTGCCAGCAGTTACTCGACAGGGTGGGGTAATGAAAAACTGTTTTTT. This encodes CASSYSTGWGNEKLFF.

V gene TRBV18 combines with J gene TRBJ2-7; 14 bases line up with TRBD2. Per germline, CDR1 KGHSH and CDR2 LQKENI. CDR3 size: 19 residues. V was clipped by 2 bases and J by 2 bases; unmatched bases: 11. The CDR3 sequence is CASSPVRRLAGGRAYEQYF. The CDR3 DNA follows: TGTGCCAGCTCACCAGTCCGGCGACTAGCGGGGGGGCGCGCCTACGAGCAGTACTTC.

The chain carries TRBV29-1 and TRBJ2-5; tentatively, D is TRBD1 (6 bases). This CDR3 is 14 amino acids long. Germline V gene lookup returns CDR1 SQVTM and CDR2 ANQGSEA. V was pared by 4 bases and J by 5 bases, with 17 bases between. CDR3 residues: CSVALWGRGETQYF. DNA of the CDR3: TGCAGCGTTGCCCTTTGGGGGCGCGGGGAGACCCAGTACTTC.

The chain employs TRBV2 and TRBJ1-2; 7 positions agree with TRBD1. CDR1 is SNHLY and CDR2 is FYNNEI in the germline V gene. There are 12 residues in the CDR3. Trimming at V came to 8 bases and at J to 7 bases, leaving 7 bases not matched to a gene. The CDR3 here is CASQSGGSGYTF. The DNA for the CDR3 is TGTGCCAGCCAATCAGGGGGTTCTGGCTACACCTTC.

V gene TRBV2 combines with J gene TRBJ1-2, with D tentatively TRBD1 (5 bases). Trimming took off 2 bases at V and 7 bases at J, with 17 bases between the two ends. CDR1 is SNHLY, CDR2 FYNNEI, per germline. This CDR3 is built from 15 residues. The CDR3 nucleotides read TGTGCCAGCAGTGAATTAGGACCGGGGGTTCGTGGCTACACCTTC. Protein product: CASSELGPGVRGYTF.

J is TRBJ1-6 and V is TRBV3-1 (or the pseudogene TRBV3-2), with 9 nucleotides matching TRBD1. This CDR3 spans 15 amino acids. J was trimmed by 9 bases and V by 1 base; bases with no gene match: 4. Germline CDR1 is LGHDT and CDR2 is YNNKEL (reference sequence). Written as DNA, the CDR3 is TGTGCCAGCAGCCAAGCCACAGGGGGCTTTTCACCCCTCCACTTT. It translates to CASSQATGGFSPLHF.

The rearrangement links TRBV19 to TRBJ1-1; possibly TRBD1 for D (5 bases). The CDR3 runs 12 residues. Trimming stripped 6 bases from V and 4 bases from J, with 9 bases between. In germline, CDR1 is LNHDA, CDR2 SQIVND (reference sequence). CDR3 sequence reads: CASRHQGTEAFF. CDR3 in DNA: TGTGCCAGTAGGCATCAGGGCACTGAAGCTTTCTTT.

The chain employs TRBV6-2 or TRBV6-3 and TRBJ2-3; 9 bases line up with TRBD2. This CDR3 is built from 14 residues. The V gene's germline CDR1 is MNHEY and CDR2 SVGEGT. V gave up 6 bases and J gave up 4 bases; unmatched junction bases: 5. The CDR3 bases are TGTGCCAGCAGCGAAGCGGGAGGCGCAGATACGCAGTATTTT. It translates to CASSEAGGADTQYF.

This clone was detected a few times. V gene TRBV27 combines with J gene TRBJ1-2, with a tentative D call TRBD1 (5 bases). The V end was cut by 2 bases, the J end by 6 bases, with 10 bases between. The CDR3 is 13 residues long. Germline-derived CDR1 and CDR2 are MNHEY and SMNVEV (reference sequence). CDR3 region: CASSLTRENGYTF. The CDR3, as DNA: TGTGCCAGCAGTTTAACCAGGGAAAATGGCTACACCTTC.

The rearrangement uses TRBV19 and TRBJ2-2, with 7 bases matching TRBD1. V lost 4 bases, J lost 5 bases, and 10 bases stayed unmatched. The germline gives CDR1 LNHDA, CDR2 SQIVND (reference sequence). The length of the CDR3 is 16 residues. CDR3 DNA sequence: TGTGCCAGTAGTACGAGACAGGGATGGTGGACCGGGGAGCTGTTTTTT. This translates into CASSTRQGWWTGELFF. The full variable domain, its missing parts supplied by reference TRBV19 and TRBJ2-2, is DGGITQSPKYLFRKEGQNVTLSCEQNLNHDAMYWYRQDPGQGLRLIYYSQIVNDFQKGDIAEGYSVSREKKESFPLTVTSAQKNPTAFYLCASSTRQGWWTGELFFGEGSRLTVL.

This chain links TRBV18 with TRBJ1-1; 8 bases agree with TRBD1. V lost 6 bases, J lost 3 bases, and 6 bases stayed unmatched. Germline values: CDR1 KGHSH, CDR2 LQKENI. The CDR3 spans 14 residues. The CDR3 loop is CASSPNRGDTEAFF. As DNA, the CDR3 is TGTGCCAGCTCCCCCAACAGGGGGGACACTGAAGCTTTCTTT.

This clone was recorded once. The genes are TRBV2 and TRBJ2-2; 7 bases line up with TRBD2. The CDR3 sequence is 15 residues long. Germline V CDR1 and CDR2: SNHLY, FYNNEI. The J segment lost 6 bases and the V segment lost 3 bases, leaving 7 bases of the junction unmatched. CDR3: CASSDQPGGAGELFF. CDR3 DNA: TGTGCCAGCAGTGATCAGCCGGGGGGTGCCGGGGAGCTGTTTTTT.

This clone was counted a few times. The CDR3 DNA follows: TGTGCCAGTAGGTCGCCCAGCGGGGCGAGCCCCTACGAGCAGTACTTC. This encodes CASRSPSGASPYEQYF. This chain connects TRBV19 to TRBJ2-7; 7 bases align to TRBD2. After removal of 6 bases from V and 2 bases from J, the junction contained 13 bases not matched to a gene. CDR1 LNHDA and CDR2 SQIVND come from the germline V gene (reference sequence). The CDR3 runs 16 residues.